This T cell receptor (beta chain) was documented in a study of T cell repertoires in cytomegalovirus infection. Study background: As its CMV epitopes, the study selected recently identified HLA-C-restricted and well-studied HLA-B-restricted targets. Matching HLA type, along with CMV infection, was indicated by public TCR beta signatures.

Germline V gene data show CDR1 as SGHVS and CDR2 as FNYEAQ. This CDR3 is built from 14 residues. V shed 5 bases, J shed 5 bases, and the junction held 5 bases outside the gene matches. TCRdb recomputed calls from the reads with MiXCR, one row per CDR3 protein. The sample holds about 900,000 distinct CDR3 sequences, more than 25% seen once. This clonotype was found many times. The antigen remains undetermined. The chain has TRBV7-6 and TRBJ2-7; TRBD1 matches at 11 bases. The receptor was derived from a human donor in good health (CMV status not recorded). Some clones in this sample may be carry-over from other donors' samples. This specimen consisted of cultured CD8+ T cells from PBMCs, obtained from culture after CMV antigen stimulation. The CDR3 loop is CASSMGQGVNEQYF. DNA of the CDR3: TGTGCCAGCAGCATGGGACAGGGGGTCAACGAGCAGTACTTC.